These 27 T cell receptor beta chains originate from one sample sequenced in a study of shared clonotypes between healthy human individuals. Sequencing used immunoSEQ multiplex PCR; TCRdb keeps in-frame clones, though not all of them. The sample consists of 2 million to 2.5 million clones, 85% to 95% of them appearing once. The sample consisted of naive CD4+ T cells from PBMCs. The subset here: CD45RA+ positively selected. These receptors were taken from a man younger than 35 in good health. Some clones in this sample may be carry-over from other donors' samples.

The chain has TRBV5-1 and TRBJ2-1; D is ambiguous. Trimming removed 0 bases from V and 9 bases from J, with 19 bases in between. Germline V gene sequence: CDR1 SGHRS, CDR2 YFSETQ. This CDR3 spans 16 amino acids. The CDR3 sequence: CASSLGNYRSRSEQFF. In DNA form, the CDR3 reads TGCGCCAGCAGCTTGGGCAACTATCGGAGCAGGAGTGAGCAGTTCTTC.

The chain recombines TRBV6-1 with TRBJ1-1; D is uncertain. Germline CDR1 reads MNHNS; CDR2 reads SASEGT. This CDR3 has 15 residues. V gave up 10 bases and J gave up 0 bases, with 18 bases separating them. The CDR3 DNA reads TGTGCCACAACCGCCTGGGGTAATTTGAACACTGAAGCTTTCTTT. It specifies CATTAWGNLNTEAFF.

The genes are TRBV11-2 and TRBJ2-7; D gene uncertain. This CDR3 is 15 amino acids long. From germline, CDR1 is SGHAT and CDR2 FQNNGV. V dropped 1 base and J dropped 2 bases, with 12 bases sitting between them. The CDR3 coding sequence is TGTGCCAGCAGCTTAGCCCCAGGAATTCCCTACGAGCAGTACTTC. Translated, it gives CASSLAPGIPYEQYF.

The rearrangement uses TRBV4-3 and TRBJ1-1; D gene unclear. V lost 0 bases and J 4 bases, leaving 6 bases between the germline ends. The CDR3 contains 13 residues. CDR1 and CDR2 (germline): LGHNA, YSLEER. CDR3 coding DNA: TGCGCCAGCAGCCAAGATGGTGGCACTGAAGCTTTCTTT. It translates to CASSQDGGTEAFF.

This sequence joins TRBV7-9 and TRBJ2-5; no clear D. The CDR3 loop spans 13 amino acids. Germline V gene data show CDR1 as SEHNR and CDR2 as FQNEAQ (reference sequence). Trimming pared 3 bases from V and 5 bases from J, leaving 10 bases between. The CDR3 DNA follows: TGTGCCAGCAGCTTTCGGTTTGGGGAGACCCAGTACTTC. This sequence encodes CASSFRFGETQYF.

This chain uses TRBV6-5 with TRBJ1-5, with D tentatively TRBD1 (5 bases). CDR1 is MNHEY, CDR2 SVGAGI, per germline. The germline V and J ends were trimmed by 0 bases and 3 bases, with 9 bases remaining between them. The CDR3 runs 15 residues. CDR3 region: CASSYSWGDNQPQHF. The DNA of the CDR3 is TGTGCCAGCAGTTACTCCTGGGGGGACAATCAGCCCCAGCATTTT.

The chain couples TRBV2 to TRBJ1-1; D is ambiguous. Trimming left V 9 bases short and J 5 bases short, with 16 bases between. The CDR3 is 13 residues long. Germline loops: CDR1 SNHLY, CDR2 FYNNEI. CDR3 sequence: CARTWRGSTEAFF. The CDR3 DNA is TGTGCCAGAACCTGGCGGGGTAGTACTGAAGCTTTCTTT.

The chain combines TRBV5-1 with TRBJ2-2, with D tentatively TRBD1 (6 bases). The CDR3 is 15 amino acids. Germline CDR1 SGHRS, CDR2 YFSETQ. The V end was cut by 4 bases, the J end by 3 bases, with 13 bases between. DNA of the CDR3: TGCGCCAGCAGCCCAGGGGATAGTTACACCGGGGAGCTGTTTTTT. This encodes CASSPGDSYTGELFF.

The CDR3 DNA reads as TGTGCCAGCACACGGGCCCTCCCTGAAGCTTTCTTT. This encodes CASTRALPEAFF. The chain has TRBV28 and TRBJ1-1; D remains ambiguous. The CDR3 has 12 residues. Per the germline V gene, CDR1 is MDHEN and CDR2 is SYDVKM. V lost 7 bases and J 6 bases, leaving 12 bases between the germline ends.

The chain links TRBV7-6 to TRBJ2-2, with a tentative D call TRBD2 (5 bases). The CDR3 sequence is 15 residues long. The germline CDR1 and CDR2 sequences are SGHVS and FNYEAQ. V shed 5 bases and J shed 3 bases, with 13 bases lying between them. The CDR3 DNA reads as TGTGCCAGCAGCCGGGGTCTTGTCCACACCGGGGAGCTGTTTTTT. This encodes CASSRGLVHTGELFF.

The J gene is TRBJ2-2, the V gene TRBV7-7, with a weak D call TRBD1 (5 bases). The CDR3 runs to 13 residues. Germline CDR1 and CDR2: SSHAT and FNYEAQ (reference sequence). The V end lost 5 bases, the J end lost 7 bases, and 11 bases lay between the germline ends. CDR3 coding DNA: TGTGCCAGCAGCCGGCTGACAGACGGGGAGCTGTTTTTT. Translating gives CASSRLTDGELFF.

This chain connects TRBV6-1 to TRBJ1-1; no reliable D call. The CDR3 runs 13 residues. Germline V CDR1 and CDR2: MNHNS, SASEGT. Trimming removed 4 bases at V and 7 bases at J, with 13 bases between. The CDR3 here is CASSVEQALEAFF. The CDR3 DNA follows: TGTGCCAGCAGTGTCGAGCAGGCCCTTGAAGCTTTCTTT.

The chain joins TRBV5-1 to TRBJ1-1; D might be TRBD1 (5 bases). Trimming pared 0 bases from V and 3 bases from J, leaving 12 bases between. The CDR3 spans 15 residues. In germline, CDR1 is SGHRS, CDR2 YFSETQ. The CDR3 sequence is CASSLASGWDTEAFF. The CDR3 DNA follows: TGCGCCAGCAGCTTGGCTTCAGGGTGGGACACTGAAGCTTTCTTT.

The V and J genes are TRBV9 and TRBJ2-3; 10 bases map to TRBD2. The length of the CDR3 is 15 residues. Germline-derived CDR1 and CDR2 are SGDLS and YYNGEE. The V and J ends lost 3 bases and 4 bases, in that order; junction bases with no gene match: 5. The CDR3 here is CASSGPAGGPDTQYF. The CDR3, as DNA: TGTGCCAGCAGCGGCCCAGCGGGAGGGCCAGATACGCAGTATTTT.

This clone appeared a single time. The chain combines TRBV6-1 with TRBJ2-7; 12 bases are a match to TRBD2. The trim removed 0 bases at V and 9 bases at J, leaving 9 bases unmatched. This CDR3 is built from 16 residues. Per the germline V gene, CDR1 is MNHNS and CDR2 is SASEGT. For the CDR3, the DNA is TGTGCCAGCAGTGAAGCACCTAGCGGGAGGGCTGGTGGGCAGTACTTC. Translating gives CASSEAPSGRAGGQYF.

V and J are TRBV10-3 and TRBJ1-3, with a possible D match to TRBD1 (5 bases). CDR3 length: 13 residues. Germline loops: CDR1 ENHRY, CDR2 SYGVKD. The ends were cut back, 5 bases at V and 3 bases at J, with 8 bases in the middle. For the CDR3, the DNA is TGTGCCATCAGTAAAGGGGTTGGAAACACCATATATTTT. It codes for CAISKGVGNTIYF.

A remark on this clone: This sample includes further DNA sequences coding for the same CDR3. The CDR3 spells CASSAQGNQPQHF. The CDR3 coding sequence is TGTGCCAGCAGCGCCCAGGGCAATCAGCCCCAGCATTTT. The chain couples TRBV2 to TRBJ1-5; D is unresolved. Germline-derived CDR1 and CDR2 are SNHLY and FYNNEI. The CDR3 spans 13 residues. V shed 6 bases and J shed 2 bases, with 8 bases lying between them.

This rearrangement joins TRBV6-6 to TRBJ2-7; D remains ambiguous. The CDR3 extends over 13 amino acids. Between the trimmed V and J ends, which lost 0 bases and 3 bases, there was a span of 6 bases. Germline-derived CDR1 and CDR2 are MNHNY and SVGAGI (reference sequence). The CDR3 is CASSYSAYYEQYF. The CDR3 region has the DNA TGTGCCAGCAGTTACTCTGCCTACTACGAGCAGTACTTC.

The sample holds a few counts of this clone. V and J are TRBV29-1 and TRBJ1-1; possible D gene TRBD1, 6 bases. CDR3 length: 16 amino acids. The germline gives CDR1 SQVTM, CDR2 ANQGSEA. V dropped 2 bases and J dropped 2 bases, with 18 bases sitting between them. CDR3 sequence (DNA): TGCAGCGTTGAATCCAGGGGATCCACGGGTAACACTGAAGCTTTCTTT. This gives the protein CSVESRGSTGNTEAFF. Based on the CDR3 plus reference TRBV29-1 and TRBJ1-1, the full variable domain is SAVISQKPSRDICQRGTSLTIQCQVDSQVTMMFWYRQQPGQSLTLIATANQGSEATYESGFVIDKFPISRPNLTFSTLTVSNMSPEDSSIYLCSVESRGSTGNTEAFFGQGTRLTVV.

CDR3 sequence (DNA): TGTGCCAGCAGTGACAGTGCAACTAATGAAAAACTGTTTTTT. This sequence encodes CASSDSATNEKLFF. The gene calls are TRBV6-6 and TRBJ1-4; tentative D call: TRBD1 (5 bases). V was pared by 5 bases and J by 0 bases, with 7 bases between. The CDR3 extends over 14 amino acids. CDR1 and CDR2 from the germline V gene are MNHNY and SVGAGI (reference sequence).

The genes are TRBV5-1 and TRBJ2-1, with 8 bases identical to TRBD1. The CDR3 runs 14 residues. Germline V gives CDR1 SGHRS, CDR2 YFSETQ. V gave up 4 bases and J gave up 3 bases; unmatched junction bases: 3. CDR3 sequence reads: CASSPTGDYNEQFF. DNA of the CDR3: TGCGCCAGCAGCCCGACAGGGGACTACAATGAGCAGTTCTTC.

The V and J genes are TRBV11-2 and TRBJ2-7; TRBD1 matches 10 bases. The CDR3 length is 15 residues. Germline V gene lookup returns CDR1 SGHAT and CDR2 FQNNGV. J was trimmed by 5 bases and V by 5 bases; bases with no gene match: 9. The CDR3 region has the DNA TGTGCCAGCAGCCCCCGACAGGGGGCGAGGGACGAGCAGTACTTC. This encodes CASSPRQGARDEQYF.

The CDR3 DNA reads TGTGCCAGCAGCTTGGGTAGCGGGAGGGCCAATGAGCAGTTCTTC. Amino acids: CASSLGSGRANEQFF. This chain uses TRBV7-9 with TRBJ2-1; 11 nucleotides align to TRBD2. The CDR3 consists of 15 residues. Trimming at V came to 3 bases and at J to 6 bases, leaving 4 bases not matched to a gene. From germline, CDR1 is SEHNR and CDR2 FQNEAQ (reference sequence).

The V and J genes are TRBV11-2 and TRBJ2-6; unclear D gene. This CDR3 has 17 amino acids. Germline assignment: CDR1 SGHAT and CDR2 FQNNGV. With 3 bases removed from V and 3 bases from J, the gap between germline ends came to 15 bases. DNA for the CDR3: TGTGCCAGCAGCTTCTGGGCAGGCCCGCTTGGGGCCAACGTCCTGACTTTC. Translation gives CASSFWAGPLGANVLTF.

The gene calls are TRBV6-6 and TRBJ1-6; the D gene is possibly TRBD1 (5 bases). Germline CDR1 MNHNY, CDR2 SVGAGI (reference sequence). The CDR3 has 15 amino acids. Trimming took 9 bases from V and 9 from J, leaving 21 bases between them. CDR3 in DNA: TGTGCCAGTGGGGCGGAAACAGCCTATCCTTCACCCCTCCACTTT. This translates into CASGAETAYPSPLHF.

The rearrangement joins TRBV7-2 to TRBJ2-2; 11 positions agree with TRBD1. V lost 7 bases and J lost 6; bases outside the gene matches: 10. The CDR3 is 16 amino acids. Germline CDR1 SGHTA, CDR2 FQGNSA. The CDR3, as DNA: TGTGCCAGCACCTTTCGGACAGGGGGCAAATCCGGGGAGCTGTTTTTT. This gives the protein CASTFRTGGKSGELFF.

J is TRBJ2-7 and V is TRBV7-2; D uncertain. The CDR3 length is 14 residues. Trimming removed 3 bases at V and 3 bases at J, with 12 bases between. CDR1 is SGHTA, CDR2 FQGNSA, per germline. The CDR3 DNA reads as TGTGCCAGCAGCTTGAGCGACACCTTCTACGAGCAGTACTTC. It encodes CASSLSDTFYEQYF.